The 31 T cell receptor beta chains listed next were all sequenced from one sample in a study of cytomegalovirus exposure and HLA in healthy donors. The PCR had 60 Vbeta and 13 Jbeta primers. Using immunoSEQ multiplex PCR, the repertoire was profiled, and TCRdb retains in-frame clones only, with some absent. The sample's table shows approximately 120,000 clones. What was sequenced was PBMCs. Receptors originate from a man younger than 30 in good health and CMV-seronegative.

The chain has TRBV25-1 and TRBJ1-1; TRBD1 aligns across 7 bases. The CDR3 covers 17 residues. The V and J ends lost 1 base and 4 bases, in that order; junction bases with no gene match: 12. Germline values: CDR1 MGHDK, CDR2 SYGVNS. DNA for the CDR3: TGTGCCAGCAGTGAATCCCCCAGGGGGTATCGGAGCACTGAAGCTTTCTTT. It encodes CASSESPRGYRSTEAFF.

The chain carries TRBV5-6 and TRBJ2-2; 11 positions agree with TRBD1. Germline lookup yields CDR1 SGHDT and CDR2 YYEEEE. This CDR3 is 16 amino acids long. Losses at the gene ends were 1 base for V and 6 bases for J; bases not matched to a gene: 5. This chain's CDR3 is CASSLLRTGGSGELFF. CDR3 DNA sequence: TGTGCCAGCAGCTTGCTACGGACAGGGGGCTCCGGGGAGCTGTTTTTT.

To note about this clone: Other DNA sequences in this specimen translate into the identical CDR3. The CDR3: CAWSVKGVTYEQYF. The CDR3 region has the DNA TGTGCCTGGAGTGTCAAGGGGGTCACCTACGAGCAGTACTTC. This chain uses TRBV30 with TRBJ2-7, with D perhaps matching TRBD1 (6 bases). There are 14 residues in the CDR3. Germline V gene data show CDR1 as GTSNPN and CDR2 as SVGIG (reference sequence). Trimming took off 0 bases at V and 2 bases at J, with 11 bases between the two ends. Complete variable domain (other parts from reference TRBV30 and TRBJ2-7): SQTIHQWPATLVQPVGSPLSLECTVEGTSNPNLYWYRQAAGRGLQLLFYSVGIGQISSEVPQNLSASRPQDRQFILSSKKLLLSDSGFYLCAWSVKGVTYEQYFGPGTRLTVT.

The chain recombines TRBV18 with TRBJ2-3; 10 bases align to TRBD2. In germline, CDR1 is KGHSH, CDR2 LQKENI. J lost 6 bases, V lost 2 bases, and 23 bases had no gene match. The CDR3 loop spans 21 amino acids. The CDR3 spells CASSPVHLDPGLAAHGDTQYF. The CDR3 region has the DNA TGTGCCAGCTCACCAGTGCACCTCGACCCCGGACTAGCGGCCCACGGGGATACGCAGTATTTT.

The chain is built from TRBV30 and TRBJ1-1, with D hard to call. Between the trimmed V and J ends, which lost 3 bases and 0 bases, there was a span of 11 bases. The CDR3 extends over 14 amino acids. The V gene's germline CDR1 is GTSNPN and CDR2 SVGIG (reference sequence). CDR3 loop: CAWSRLSMNTEAFF. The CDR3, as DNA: TGTGCCTGGAGCCGACTGAGCATGAACACTGAAGCTTTCTTT. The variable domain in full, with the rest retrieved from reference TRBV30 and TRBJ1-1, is SQTIHQWPATLVQPVGSPLSLECTVEGTSNPNLYWYRQAAGRGLQLLFYSVGIGQISSEVPQNLSASRPQDRQFILSSKKLLLSDSGFYLCAWSRLSMNTEAFFGQGTRLTVV.

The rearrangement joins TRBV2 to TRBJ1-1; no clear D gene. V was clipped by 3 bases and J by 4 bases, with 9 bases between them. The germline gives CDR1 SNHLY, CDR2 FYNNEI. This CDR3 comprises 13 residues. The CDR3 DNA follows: TGTGCCAGCAGTGAGGCCCCTAGCACTGAAGCTTTCTTT. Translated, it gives CASSEAPSTEAFF.

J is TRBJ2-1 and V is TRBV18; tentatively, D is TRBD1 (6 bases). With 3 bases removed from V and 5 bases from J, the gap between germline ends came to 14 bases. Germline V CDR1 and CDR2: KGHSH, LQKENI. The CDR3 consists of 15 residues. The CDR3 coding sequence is TGTGCCAGCTCACCGACGATAGGACAGCACAATGAGCAGTTCTTC. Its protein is CASSPTIGQHNEQFF. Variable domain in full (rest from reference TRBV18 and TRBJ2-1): NAGVMQNPRHLVRRRGQEARLRCSPMKGHSHVYWYRQLPEEGLKFMVYLQKENIIDESGMPKERFSAEFPKEGPSILRIQQVVRGDSAAYFCASSPTIGQHNEQFFGPGTRLTVL.

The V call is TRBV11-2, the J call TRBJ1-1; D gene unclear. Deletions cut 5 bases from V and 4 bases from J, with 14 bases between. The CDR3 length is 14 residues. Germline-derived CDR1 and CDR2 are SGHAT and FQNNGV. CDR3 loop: CASSPDTYGTEAFF. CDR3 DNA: TGTGCCAGCAGCCCCGACACGTACGGCACTGAAGCTTTCTTT.

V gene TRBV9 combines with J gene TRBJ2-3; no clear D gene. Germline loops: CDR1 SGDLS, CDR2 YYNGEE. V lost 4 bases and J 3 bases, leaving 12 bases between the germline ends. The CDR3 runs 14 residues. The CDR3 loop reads CASSLQLGTDTQYF. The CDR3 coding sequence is TGTGCCAGCAGCTTACAGCTGGGTACAGATACGCAGTATTTT.

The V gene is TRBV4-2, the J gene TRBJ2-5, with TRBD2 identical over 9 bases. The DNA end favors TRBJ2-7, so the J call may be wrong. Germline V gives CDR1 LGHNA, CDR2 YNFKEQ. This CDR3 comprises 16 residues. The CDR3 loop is CASSQDRAGGPSEQYF. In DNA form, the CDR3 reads TGTGCCAGCAGCCAAGATAGGGCGGGAGGGCCTAGCGAGCAGTACTTC.

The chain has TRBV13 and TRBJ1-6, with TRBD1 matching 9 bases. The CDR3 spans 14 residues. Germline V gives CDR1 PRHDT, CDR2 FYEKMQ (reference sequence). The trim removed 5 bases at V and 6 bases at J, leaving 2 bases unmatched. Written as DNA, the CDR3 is TGTGCCAGCAGCCCGGGACAGGGTAATTCACCCCTCCACTTT. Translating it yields CASSPGQGNSPLHF.

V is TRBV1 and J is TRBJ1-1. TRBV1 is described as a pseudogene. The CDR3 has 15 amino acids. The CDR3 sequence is CTSSQDRPGITEAFF. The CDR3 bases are TGCACCAGCAGCCAAGATCGACCCGGGATCACTGAAGCTTTCTTT.

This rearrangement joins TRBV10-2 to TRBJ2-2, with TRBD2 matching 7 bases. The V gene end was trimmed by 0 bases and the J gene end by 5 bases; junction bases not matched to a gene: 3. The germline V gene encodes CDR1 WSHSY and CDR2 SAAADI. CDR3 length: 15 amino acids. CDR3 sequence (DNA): TGCGCCAGCAGTGAGTCGGGGAGGGGAACCGGGGAGCTGTTTTTT. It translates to CASSESGRGTGELFF.

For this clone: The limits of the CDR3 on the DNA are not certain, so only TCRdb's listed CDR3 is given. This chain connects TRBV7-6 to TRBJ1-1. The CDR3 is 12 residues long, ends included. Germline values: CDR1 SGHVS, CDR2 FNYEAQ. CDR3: CASSFGSGEAFF.

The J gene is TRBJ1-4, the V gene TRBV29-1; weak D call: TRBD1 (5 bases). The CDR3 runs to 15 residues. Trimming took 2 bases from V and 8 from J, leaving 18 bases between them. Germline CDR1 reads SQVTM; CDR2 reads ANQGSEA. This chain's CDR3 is CSVESLGTWGEKLFF. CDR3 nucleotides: TGCAGCGTTGAATCGTTGGGGACTTGGGGGGAAAAACTGTTTTTT.

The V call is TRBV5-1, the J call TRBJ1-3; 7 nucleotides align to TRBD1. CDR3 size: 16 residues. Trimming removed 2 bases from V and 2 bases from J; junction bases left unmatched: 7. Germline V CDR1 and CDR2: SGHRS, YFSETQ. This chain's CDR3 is CASSLAGDSTGNTIYF. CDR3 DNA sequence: TGCGCCAGCAGCTTAGCCGGGGACAGTACTGGAAACACCATATATTTT. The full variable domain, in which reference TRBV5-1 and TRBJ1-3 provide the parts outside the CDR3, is KAGVTQTPRYLIKTRGQQVTLSCSPISGHRSVSWYQQTPGQGLQFLFEYFSETQRNKGNFPGRFSGRQFSNSRSEMNVSTLELGDSALYLCASSLAGDSTGNTIYFGEGSWLTVV.

CDR3 nucleotides: TGTGCCAGAGGTGTAGCGGGAGGGTTCGGTAATACGCAGTATTTT. Its protein product is CARGVAGGFGNTQYF. The rearrangement joins TRBV2 to TRBJ2-3; 11 bases are shared with TRBD2. The germline V gene encodes CDR1 SNHLY and CDR2 FYNNEI. Unmatched junction bases numbered 12, after V lost 9 bases and J lost 7 bases. The CDR3 consists of 15 residues.

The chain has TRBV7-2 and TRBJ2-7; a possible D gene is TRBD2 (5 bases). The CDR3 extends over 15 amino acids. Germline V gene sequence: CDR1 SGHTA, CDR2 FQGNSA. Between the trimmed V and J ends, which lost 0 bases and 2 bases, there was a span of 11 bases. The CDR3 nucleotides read TGTGCCAGCAGCTTAGCGCGGGCGGTCCCCTACGAGCAGTACTTC. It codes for CASSLARAVPYEQYF.

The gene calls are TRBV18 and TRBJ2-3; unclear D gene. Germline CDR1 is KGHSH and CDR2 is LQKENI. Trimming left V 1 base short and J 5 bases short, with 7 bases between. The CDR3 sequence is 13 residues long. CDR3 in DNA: TGTGCCAGCTCACCACGGAGTGGAGATACGCAGTATTTT. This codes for CASSPRSGDTQYF.

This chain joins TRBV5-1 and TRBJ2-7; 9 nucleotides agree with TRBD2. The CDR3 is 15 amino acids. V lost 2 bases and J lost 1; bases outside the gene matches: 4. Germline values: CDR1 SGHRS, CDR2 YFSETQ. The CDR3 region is CASSFGGGVSYEQYF. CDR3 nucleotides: TGCGCCAGCAGCTTCGGCGGGGGGGTTTCCTACGAGCAGTACTTC.

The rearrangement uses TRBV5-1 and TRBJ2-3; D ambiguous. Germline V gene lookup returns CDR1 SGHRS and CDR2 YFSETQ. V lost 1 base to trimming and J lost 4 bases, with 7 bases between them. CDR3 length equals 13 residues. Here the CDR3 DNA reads TGCGCCAGCAGCTTGTTAGCTCCAGATACGCAGTATTTT. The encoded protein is CASSLLAPDTQYF.

DNA for the CDR3: TGTGCCAGCAGTCGAGACTACGAGCAGTACTTC. As protein: CASSRDYEQYF. This chain joins TRBV5-6 and TRBJ2-7; D uncertain. This CDR3 spans 11 amino acids. Trimming took off 5 bases at V and 3 bases at J, with 6 bases between the two ends. Germline values: CDR1 SGHDT, CDR2 YYEEEE.

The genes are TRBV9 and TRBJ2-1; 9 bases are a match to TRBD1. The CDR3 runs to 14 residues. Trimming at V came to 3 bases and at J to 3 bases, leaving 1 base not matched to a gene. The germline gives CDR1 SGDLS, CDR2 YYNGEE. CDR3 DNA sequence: TGTGCCAGCAGCGGGGGACAGGGCTACAATGAGCAGTTCTTC. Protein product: CASSGGQGYNEQFF.

As DNA, the CDR3 is TGCGCCAGCACTAATACAGGGGGTGACACCTACGAGCAGTACTTC. This codes for CASTNTGGDTYEQYF. The chain is built from TRBV5-1 and TRBJ2-7; 8 nucleotides agree with TRBD1. In germline, CDR1 is SGHRS, CDR2 YFSETQ. CDR3 size: 15 residues. V was pared by 6 bases and J by 2 bases, with 10 bases of the junction left unmatched.

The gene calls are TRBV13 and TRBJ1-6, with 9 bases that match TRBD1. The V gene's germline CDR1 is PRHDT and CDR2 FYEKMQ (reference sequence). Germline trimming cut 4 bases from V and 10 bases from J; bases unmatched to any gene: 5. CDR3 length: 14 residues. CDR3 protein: CASSSGQGMSPLHF. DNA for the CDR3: TGTGCCAGCAGCTCGGGACAGGGAATGTCACCCCTCCACTTT.

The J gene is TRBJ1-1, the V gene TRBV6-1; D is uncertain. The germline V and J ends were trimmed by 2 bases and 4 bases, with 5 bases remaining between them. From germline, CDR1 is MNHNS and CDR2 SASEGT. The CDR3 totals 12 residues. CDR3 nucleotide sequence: TGTGCCAGCAGTGAATTTAGCACTGAAGCTTTCTTT. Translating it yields CASSEFSTEAFF.

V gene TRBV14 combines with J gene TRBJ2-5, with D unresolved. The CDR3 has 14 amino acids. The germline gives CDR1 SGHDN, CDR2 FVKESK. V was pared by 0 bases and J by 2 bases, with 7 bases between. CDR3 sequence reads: CASSQELRQETQYF. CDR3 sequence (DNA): TGTGCCAGCAGCCAAGAGCTCAGACAAGAGACCCAGTACTTC.

CDR3 loop: CASSDRGSVEKLFF. The CDR3 DNA sequence: TGTGCCAGTAGTGACAGGGGATCTGTAGAAAAACTGTTTTTT. The chain links TRBV19 to TRBJ1-4; 8 bases fit TRBD1. Trimming at V came to 5 bases and at J to 8 bases, leaving 7 bases not matched to a gene. This CDR3 is built from 14 residues. Germline assignment: CDR1 LNHDA and CDR2 SQIVND (reference sequence).

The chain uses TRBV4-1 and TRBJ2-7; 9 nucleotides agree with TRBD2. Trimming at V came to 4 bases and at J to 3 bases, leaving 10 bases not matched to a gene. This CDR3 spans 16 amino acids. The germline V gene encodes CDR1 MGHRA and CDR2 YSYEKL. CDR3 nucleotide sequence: TGCGCCAGCAGCCTAGGGGTGGCGGGAGGGGTCTACGAGCAGTACTTC. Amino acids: CASSLGVAGGVYEQYF.

DNA of the CDR3: TGTGCCAGTAGCGAGGGCCCAAGCTCCTACGAGCAGTACTTC. Translation: CASSEGPSSYEQYF. The V call is TRBV19, the J call TRBJ2-7; D possibly corresponds to TRBD2 (5 bases). Germline loops: CDR1 LNHDA, CDR2 SQIVND (reference sequence). CDR3 length equals 14 residues. Trimming pared 6 bases from V and 0 bases from J, leaving 12 bases between. The entire variable domain, with the rest obtained from reference TRBV19 and TRBJ2-7, is as follows: DGGITQSPKYLFRKEGQNVTLSCEQNLNHDAMYWYRQDPGQGLRLIYYSQIVNDFQKGDIAEGYSVSREKKESFPLTVTSAQKNPTAFYLCASSEGPSSYEQYFGPGTRLTVT.

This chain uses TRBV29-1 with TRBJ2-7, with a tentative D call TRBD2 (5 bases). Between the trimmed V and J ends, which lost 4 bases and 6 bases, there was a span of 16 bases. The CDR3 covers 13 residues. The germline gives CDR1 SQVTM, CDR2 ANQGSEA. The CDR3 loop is CSVGLTRFREQYF. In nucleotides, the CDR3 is TGCAGCGTTGGATTAACTAGATTTCGCGAGCAGTACTTC.